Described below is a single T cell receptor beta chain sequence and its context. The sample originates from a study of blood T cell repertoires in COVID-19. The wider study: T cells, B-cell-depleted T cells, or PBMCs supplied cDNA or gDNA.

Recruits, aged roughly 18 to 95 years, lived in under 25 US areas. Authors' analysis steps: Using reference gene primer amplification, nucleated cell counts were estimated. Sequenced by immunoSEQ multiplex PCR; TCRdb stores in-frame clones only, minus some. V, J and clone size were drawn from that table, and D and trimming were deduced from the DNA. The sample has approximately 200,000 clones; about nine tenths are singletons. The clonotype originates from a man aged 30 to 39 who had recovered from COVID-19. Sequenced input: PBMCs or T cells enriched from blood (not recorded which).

Written as DNA, the CDR3 is TGCGCCAGCAGTTTTGTTCAGGGCGTCGGGTTGAACACTGAAGCTTTCTTT. Its protein is CASSFVQGVGLNTEAFF. The genes are TRBV5-1 and TRBJ1-1; tentative D call: TRBD1 (5 bases). CDR1 is SGHRS, CDR2 YFSETQ, per germline. The V end was cut by 5 bases, the J end by 0 bases, with 20 bases between. The CDR3 totals 17 residues. The full variable domain, with the rest looked up from reference TRBV5-1 and TRBJ1-1, is KAGVTQTPRYLIKTRGQQVTLSCSPISGHRSVSWYQQTPGQGLQFLFEYFSETQRNKGNFPGRFSGRQFSNSRSEMNVSTLELGDSALYLCASSFVQGVGLNTEAFFGQGTRLTVV.